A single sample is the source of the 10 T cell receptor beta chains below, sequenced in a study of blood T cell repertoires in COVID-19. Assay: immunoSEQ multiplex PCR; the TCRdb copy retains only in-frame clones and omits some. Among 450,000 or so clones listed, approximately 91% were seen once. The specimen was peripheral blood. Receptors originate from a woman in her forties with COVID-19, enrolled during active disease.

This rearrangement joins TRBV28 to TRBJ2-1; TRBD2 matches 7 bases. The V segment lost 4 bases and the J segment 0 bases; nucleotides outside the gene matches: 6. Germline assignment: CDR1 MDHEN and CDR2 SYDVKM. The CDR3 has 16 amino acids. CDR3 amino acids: CASSSGRDSSYNEQFF. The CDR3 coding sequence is TGTGCCAGCAGTTCTGGGAGGGATAGCTCCTACAATGAGCAGTTCTTC.

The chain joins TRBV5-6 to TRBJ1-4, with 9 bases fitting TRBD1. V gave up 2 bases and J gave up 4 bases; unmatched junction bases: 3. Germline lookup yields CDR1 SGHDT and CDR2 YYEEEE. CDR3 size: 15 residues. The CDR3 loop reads CASSFDRGINEKLFF. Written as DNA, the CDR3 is TGTGCCAGCAGCTTCGACAGGGGGATTAATGAAAAACTGTTTTTT.

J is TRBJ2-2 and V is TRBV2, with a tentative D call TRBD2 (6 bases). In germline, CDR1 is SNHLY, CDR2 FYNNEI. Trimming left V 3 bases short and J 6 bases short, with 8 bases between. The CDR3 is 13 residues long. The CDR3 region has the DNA TGTGCCAGCAGTGAGTGGGGGGCCGGGGAGCTGTTTTTT. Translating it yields CASSEWGAGELFF.

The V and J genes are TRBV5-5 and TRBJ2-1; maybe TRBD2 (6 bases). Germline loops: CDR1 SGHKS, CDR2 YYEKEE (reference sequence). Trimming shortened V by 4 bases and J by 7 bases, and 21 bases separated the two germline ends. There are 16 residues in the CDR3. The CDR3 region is CASSVVGTPQGNEQFF. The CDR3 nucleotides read TGTGCCAGCAGCGTGGTCGGGACTCCTCAGGGAAATGAGCAGTTCTTC.

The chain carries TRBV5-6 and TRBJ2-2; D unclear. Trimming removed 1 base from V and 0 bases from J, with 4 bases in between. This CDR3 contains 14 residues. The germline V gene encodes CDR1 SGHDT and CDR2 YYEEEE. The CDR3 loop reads CASSLTANTGELFF. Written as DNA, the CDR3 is TGTGCCAGCAGCTTGACAGCGAACACCGGGGAGCTGTTTTTT.

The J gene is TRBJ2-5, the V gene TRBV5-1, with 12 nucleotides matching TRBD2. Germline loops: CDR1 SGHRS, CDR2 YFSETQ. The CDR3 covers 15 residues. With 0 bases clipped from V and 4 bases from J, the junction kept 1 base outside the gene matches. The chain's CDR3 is CASSLGLAGVETQYF. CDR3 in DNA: TGCGCCAGCAGCTTGGGACTAGCGGGGGTAGAGACCCAGTACTTC.

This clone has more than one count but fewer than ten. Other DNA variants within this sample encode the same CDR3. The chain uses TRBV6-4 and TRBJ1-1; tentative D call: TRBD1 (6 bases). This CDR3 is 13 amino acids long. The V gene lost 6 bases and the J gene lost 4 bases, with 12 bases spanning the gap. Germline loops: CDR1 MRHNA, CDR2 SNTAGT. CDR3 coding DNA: TGTGCCAGCAGCTACAGGGAAGGCACTGAAGCTTTCTTT. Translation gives CASSYREGTEAFF.

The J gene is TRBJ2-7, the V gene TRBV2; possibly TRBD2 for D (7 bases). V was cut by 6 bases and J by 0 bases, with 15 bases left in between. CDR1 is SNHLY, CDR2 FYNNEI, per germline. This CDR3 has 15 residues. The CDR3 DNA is TGTGCCAGCAGAGCCTGGGGGGGCCTCTCCTACGAGCAGTACTTC. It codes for CASRAWGGLSYEQYF.

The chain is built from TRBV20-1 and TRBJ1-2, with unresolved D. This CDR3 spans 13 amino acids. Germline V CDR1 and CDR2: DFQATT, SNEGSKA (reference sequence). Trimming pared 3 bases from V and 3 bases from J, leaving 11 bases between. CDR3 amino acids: CSASSRVDYGYTF. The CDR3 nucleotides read TGCAGTGCTAGTAGCCGAGTCGACTATGGCTACACCTTC.

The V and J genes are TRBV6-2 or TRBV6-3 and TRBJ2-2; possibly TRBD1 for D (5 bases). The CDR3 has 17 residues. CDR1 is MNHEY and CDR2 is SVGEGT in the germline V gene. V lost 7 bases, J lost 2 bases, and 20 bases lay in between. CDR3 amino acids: CASNPSSGNVNTGELFF. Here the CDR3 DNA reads TGTGCCAGCAACCCCTCGTCAGGGAATGTAAACACCGGGGAGCTGTTTTTT.